The subject of this entry is one TCR beta chain. Antigen specificity is unknown. The PCR made use of 60 Vbeta and 13 Jbeta primers. Sequencing was performed with immunoSEQ multiplex PCR; in TCRdb, only in-frame clones are kept and a portion is missing. The sample totals tens of thousands of clones; its top ten clones hold 2.1%. CDR1 is SGHKS, CDR2 YYEKEE, per germline (reference sequence). The CDR3 runs to 15 residues. Trimming removed 4 bases from V and 5 bases from J; junction bases left unmatched: 10. The data belong to a study of cytomegalovirus exposure and HLA in healthy donors. Findings and limits, study-wide: It was shown in a later analysis that HLA-associated TCR beta chains were more clonally expanded than other, equally common chains. In a later analysis, most CMV-associated TCR beta chains appeared HLA-restricted. When analyzed later, a missense DCLRE1C variant was found to be linked to TCR beta V- and J-gene trimming.

Source material: PBMCs. V and J are TRBV5-5 and TRBJ2-7; 9 bases match TRBD1. This receptor was obtained from a woman aged 40 to 49 in good health and CMV-seronegative. CDR3 nucleotide sequence: TGTGCCAGCAGCGGGTGGGACAGGGAGGGAAACGAGCAGTACTTC. Encoded protein: CASSGWDREGNEQYF.